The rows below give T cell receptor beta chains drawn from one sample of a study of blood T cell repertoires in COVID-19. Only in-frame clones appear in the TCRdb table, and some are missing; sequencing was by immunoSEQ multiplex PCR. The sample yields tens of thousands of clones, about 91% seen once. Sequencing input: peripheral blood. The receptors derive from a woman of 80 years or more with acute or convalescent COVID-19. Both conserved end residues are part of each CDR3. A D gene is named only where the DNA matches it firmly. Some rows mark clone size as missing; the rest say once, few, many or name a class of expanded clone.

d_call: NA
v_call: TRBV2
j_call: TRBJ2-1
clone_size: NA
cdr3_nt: TGTGCCAGCAGTGAACGTGGCGGGGCCTCCTACAATGAGCAGTTCTTC
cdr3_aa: CASSERGGASYNEQFF

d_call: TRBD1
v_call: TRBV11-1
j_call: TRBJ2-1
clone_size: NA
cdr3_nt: TGTGCCAGCAGCTCCTACCTCGGGACAGCCTACAATGAGCAGTTCTTC
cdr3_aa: CASSSYLGTAYNEQFF

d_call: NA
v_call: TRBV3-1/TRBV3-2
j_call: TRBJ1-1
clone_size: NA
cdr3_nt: TGTGCCAGCAGCCGGGGCATCGAAGCTTTCTTT
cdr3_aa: CASSRGIEAFF

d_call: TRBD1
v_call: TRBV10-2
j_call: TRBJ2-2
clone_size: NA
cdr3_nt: TGCGCCAGCAGTGATGCCGGGACAGGTGTATGGGAGCTGTTTTTT
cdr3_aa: CASSDAGTGVWELFF

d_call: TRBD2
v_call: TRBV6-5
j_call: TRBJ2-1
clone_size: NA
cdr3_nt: TGTGCCAGCAGGGGCGGGAGTAGGTACAATGAGCAGTTCTTC
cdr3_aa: CASRGGSRYNEQFF

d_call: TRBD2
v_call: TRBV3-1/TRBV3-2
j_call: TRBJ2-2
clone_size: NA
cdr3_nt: TGTGCCAGCAGCCAGGGGACTAGCGGGAAGGACGGGGAGCTGTTTTTT
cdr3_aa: CASSQGTSGKDGELFF

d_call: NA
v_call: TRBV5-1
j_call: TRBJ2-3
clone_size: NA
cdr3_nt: TGCGCCAGCAGCTTGGCCCCTAGTGGGAGTGGAACAGATACGCAGTATTTT
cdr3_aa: CASSLAPSGSGTDTQYF

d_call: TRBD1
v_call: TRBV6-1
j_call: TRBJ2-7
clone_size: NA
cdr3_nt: TGTGCCAGCAGTGGATCAATGGGACAGAACTACGAGCAGTACTTC
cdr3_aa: CASSGSMGQNYEQYF

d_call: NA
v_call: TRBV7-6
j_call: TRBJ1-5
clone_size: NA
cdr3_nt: TGTGCCAGCACCCTAATGCAGGGGAAGGATCAGCCCCAGCATTTT
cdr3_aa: CASTLMQGKDQPQHF

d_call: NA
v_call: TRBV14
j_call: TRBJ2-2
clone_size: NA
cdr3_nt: TGTGCCAGCAGCCAAGAATGGGCTGGGAGCGGGGAGCTGTTTTTT
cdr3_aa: CASSQEWAGSGELFF

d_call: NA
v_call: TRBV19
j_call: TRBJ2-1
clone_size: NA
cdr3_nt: TGTGCCAGTAGCCCGGACCAGGGCTCCTACAATGAGCAGTTCTTC
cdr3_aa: CASSPDQGSYNEQFF

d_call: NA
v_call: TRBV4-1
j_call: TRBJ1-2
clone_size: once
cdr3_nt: TGCGCCAGCAGCCAACGAACAGACTATGGCTACACCTTC
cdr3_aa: CASSQRTDYGYTF

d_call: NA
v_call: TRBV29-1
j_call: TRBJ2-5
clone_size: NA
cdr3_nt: TGCAGCGTTGGGGAGGTTTTACCCGAGACCCAGTACTTC
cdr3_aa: CSVGEVLPETQYF

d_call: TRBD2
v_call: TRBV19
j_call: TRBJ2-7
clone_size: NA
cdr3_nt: TGTGCCAGTAGCAAACGACTAGCGGGTGACGAGCAGTACTTC
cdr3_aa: CASSKRLAGDEQYF

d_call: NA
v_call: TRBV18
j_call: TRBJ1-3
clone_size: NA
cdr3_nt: TGTGCCAGCTCACCGGAGGACAGATACTCTGGAAACACCATATATTTT
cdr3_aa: CASSPEDRYSGNTIYF

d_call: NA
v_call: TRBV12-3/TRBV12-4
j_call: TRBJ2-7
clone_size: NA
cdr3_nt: TGTGCCAGCAGTCTACAGGGACGCGAGCAGTACTTC
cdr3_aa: CASSLQGREQYF

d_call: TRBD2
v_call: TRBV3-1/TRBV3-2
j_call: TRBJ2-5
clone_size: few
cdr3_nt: TGTGCCAGCAGCCAAGATTCCAGCGGGAGGGAGACCCAGTACTTC
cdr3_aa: CASSQDSSGRETQYF

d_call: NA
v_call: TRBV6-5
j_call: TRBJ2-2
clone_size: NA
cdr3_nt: TGTGCCAGCTGGGCTTTTTCCGGGGAGCTGTTTTTT
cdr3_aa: CASWAFSGELFF

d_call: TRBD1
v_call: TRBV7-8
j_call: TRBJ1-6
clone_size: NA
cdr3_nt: TGTGCCAGCAGCAATAGGGACAGGATTGATTCACCCCTCCACTTT
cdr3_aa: CASSNRDRIDSPLHF

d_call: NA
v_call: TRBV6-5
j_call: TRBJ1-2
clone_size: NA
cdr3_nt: TGTGCCAGCAGTCTACTTGGTACTAACTATGGCTACACCTTC
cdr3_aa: CASSLLGTNYGYTF

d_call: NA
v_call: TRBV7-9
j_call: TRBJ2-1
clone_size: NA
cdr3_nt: TGTGCCAGCAGCTTAGTCGGCAATGAGCAGTTCTTC
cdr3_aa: CASSLVGNEQFF

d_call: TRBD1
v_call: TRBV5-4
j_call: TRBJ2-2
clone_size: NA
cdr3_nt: TGTGCCAGCAGCCCAGACAGGGGTTGGGATCCCGGGGAGCTGTTTTTT
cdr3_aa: CASSPDRGWDPGELFF

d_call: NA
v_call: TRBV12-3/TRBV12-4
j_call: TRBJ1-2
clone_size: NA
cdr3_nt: TGTGCCAGCAGACAGGGCTCGGGCTATGGCTACACCTTC
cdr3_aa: CASRQGSGYGYTF

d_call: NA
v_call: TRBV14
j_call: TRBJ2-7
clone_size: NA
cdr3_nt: TGTGCCAGCAGCCCCCTGGGTAACCCATCGGGCGAGCAGTACTTC
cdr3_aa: CASSPLGNPSGEQYF

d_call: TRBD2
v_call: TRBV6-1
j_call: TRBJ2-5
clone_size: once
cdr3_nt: TGTGCCAGCAGTGAGGCCCTAGCGGCCCAAGAGACCCAGTACTTC
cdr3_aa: CASSEALAAQETQYF

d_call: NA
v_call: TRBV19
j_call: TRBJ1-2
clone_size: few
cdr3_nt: TGTGCCAGTAGTCAAACTTTATCGTCTGGCTACACCTTC
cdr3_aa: CASSQTLSSGYTF